Below are 4 T cell receptor beta chains sequenced from a single sample in a study of blood T cell repertoires in COVID-19. Profiling relied on immunoSEQ multiplex PCR, and the TCRdb table lists in-frame clones only, not all of them. The sample records tens of thousands of clones, 60% to 80% being singletons. Specimen: peripheral blood. All receptors derive from a man between 65 and 85 years old with COVID-19, enrolled during active disease.

This clone was seen a handful of times. V gene TRBV7-2 combines with J gene TRBJ1-4; 11 bases agree with TRBD1. The CDR3 sequence is 14 residues long. The germline gives CDR1 SGHTA, CDR2 FQGNSA. The V and J ends lost 1 base and 10 bases, in that order; junction bases with no gene match: 2. CDR3 residues: CASSLGTGGGKLFF. CDR3 nucleotide sequence: TGTGCCAGCAGCTTAGGGACAGGGGGCGGAAAACTGTTTTTT.

The genes are TRBV6-5 and TRBJ1-6; unclear D gene. This CDR3 has 13 residues. V was clipped by 4 bases and J by 10 bases, with 11 bases between them. Germline V lookup: CDR1 MNHEY, CDR2 SVGAGI. The CDR3 here is CASSFSRSSPLHF. CDR3 in DNA: TGTGCCAGCAGTTTCTCCCGGAGCTCACCCCTCCACTTT.

The chain couples TRBV11-3 to TRBJ2-3, with TRBD1 matching 11 bases. Germline CDR1 and CDR2: SGHNT and YENEEA. Trimming removed 0 bases from V and 5 bases from J; junction bases left unmatched: 7. The CDR3 covers 17 residues. CDR3 bases: TGTGCCAGCAGCTTAGAAGGACAGGGGGCTTATGAAGATACGCAGTATTTT. This translates into CASSLEGQGAYEDTQYF.

The chain has TRBV28 and TRBJ1-2, with 7 bases lining up with TRBD1. The J segment lost 6 bases and the V segment lost 2 bases, leaving 3 bases of the junction unmatched. The CDR3 spans 13 residues. Germline assignment: CDR1 MDHEN and CDR2 SYDVKM. CDR3 residues: CASSLHRGDGYTF. The DNA for the CDR3 is TGTGCCAGCAGTTTACACAGGGGTGATGGCTACACCTTC.